This T cell receptor (beta chain) was identified during a study of T cell responses to AZD1222 COVID-19 vaccine. Whole-study results and caveats: Nearly half of spike-specific TCRs reportedly target variant regions that are unmutated in the B.1.351 and B.1.1.7 variants.

As to this clone: The target antigen is unknown.

Measured with immunoSEQ multiplex PCR; TCRdb has only the in-frame clones, and not every one. The table records 140,000 to 150,000 clones, 80% to 90% of them present only once. This TCR derives from an adult in good health. Here the sequenced sample was peripheral blood, taken on day 0 of AZD1222 vaccination.

DNA of the CDR3: TGTGCTAGTGGTTTGGGGCATAACTACGAGCAGTACTTC. Translation: CASGLGHNYEQYF. The chain recombines TRBV12-5 with TRBJ2-7; D uncertain. V was cut by 1 base and J by 3 bases, with 7 bases left in between. CDR1 and CDR2 (germline): LGHNT, FRNRAP. CDR3 length equals 13 residues.